This T cell receptor beta chain was found in a study of T-cell memory formation after mild COVID-19 (dated by TCRdb to the early 2020s). About the investigation overall: TCR sequence clusters from the two donors were found to be largely donor specific. Longitudinal TCRalpha and TCRbeta repertoire sequencing tracked T-cell clones expanding and contracting after mild COVID-19 in two donors. The cohort was made up of two young adult volunteers, one female and one male, who were previously healthy. What the authors observed across the whole study: Contracting CD4+ clones were found mainly in CM and EM memory subsets, while CD8+ clones were enriched in EMRA. Some responding clones were found in pre-infection memory, which suggests that pre-existing cross-reactive memory T cells took part in the SARS-CoV-2 response. SARS-CoV-2 specificity of the second-wave clones peaking on day 37 was not confirmed. The study covered only two mild cases, and larger cohorts including severe cases with pre-infection samples were considered necessary. From day 15 to 85, contracting clones showed balanced CD4/CD8 phenotypes, whereas a second wave of clones that expanded from day 15 to 37 leaned towards CD4+.

PBMCs were isolated by Ficoll-Paque density gradient centrifugation. The germline V end is reduced by 0 bases and the J end by 4 bases; junction bases left unmatched: 8. CDR1 is given as WSHSY and CDR2 as SAAADI, both from the germline V gene. Measured from the cysteine to the phenylalanine, the CDR3 is 17 residues long. Just CDR3 DNA is preserved here, 51 bases in frame from base 1. On this clonotype itself: The clone's antigen remains unknown. No base quality information exists; no much larger clone differs at one position.

The sequencer listed for this sample is Illumina NovaSeq 6000. TCRalpha and TCRbeta cDNA libraries were built by 5'RACE with constant-segment primers, adding sample barcodes and unique molecular identifiers. Trizol reagent was used to extract RNA from every sample. Library amplification was performed in two PCR steps, and a second sample barcode and Illumina TruSeq adapters were introduced in the second step. Sequencing of the libraries was done on an Illumina NovaSeq, producing 2 x 150 bp paired-end reads. In the original analysis: With migec v1.2.7, reads were demultiplexed and then collapsed into UMI-guided consensus sequences. Using mixcr v2.1.11, UMI consensuses were aligned to TRA and TRB V and J templates and then assembled into clonotypes. A clonotype was counted as expanded or contracted only if both edgeR and NoisET called the change significant, with noise models trained on biological replicates. For edgeR calls, the cutoffs were a false discovery rate-adjusted p below 0.01 and a log2 fold-change threshold of 1. As an exploratory analysis of dynamics, max-normalized trajectories of the 1000 most abundant clonotypes were examined with PCA combined with hierarchical clustering. Each responding clone was given a CD4 or CD8 phenotype based on the CD4+ and CD8+ repertoires, which had been sequenced separately. The public reads were reanalyzed by TCRdb: fastp trimming at Q25, MiXCR alignment, in-frame beta chains only. Rows matching on CDR3 protein sequence are summarized as one entry with the most common DNA and genes. The V and J calls reflect TCRdb's pipeline rather than the authors' work. For this sample the table gives roughly 450,000 distinct CDR3 sequences, of which over 15% were detected only once. The ten biggest clones cover roughly an eighth of the sample.

Sequenced material: PBMCs or a T cell subset sorted from them (not recorded which). The TCR was taken from an adult woman who had mild COVID-19 (a few samples of this study predate the infection). The sample titles of this study are shuffled in the database, so cell type and time point are left out; the donor was told from shared clones. The rearranged chain carries TRBV10-2 and TRBJ2-3; 9 central nucleotides agree with TRBD2. The base sequence is TGCGCCAGCAGTGAGTCCTCGCTAGCGGGGACTTCAGATACGCAGTATTTT. The encoded protein is CASSESSLAGTSDTQYF.